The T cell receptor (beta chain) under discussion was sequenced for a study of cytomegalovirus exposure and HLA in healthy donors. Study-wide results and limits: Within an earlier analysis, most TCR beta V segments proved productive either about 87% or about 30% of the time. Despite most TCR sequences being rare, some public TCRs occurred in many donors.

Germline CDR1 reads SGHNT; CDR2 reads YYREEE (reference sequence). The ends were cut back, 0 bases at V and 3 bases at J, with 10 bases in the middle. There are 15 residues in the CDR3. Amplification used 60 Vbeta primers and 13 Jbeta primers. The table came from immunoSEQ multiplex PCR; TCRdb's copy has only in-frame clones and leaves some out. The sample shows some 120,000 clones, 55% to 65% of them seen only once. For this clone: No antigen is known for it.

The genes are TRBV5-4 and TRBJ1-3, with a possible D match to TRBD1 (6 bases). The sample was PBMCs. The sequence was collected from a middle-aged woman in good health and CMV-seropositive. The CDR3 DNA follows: TGTGCCAGCAGCTTGGCCCAGGGGCGTGGAAACACCATATATTTT. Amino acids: CASSLAQGRGNTIYF.